This T cell receptor (beta chain) was recorded in a study of T cell responses to AZD1222 COVID-19 vaccine. Clones were sequenced by immunoSEQ multiplex PCR, and TCRdb holds only the in-frame ones, with some missing. Of about 100,000 clones in the sample, around 87% are singletons; the top ten hold 4% to 4.5%. Trimming took 5 bases from V and 0 from J, leaving 18 bases between them. CDR3 length equals 17 residues. Per the germline V gene, CDR1 is SGHTA and CDR2 is FQGNSA. This chain links TRBV7-2 with TRBJ2-3, with D tentatively TRBD2 (5 bases). The material sequenced was peripheral blood, taken on day 0 of MenACWY control vaccination. The clonotype originates from an adult in good health. The CDR3 reads CASSDPPSTDSTDTQYF. The DNA of the CDR3 is TGTGCCAGCAGCGATCCTCCTAGCACAGACAGCACAGATACGCAGTATTTT.